A selection of T cell receptor beta chains follows, all from one sample in a study of blood T cell repertoires in COVID-19. Only in-frame clones appear in the TCRdb table, and some are missing; sequencing was by immunoSEQ multiplex PCR. Here the sample spans over 80,000 clones, 86% being singletons. Sample: peripheral blood. Receptors originate from a man aged 45-65 years with acute or convalescent COVID-19. CDR3s include the opening cysteine and the closing phenylalanine or tryptophan. D genes are given only for firm matches. The size of a clone is reported for some rows only, either as once, few or many, or as a class for expanded clones.

j_call,v_call,clone_size,d_call,cdr3_aa,cdr3_nt
TRBJ1-1,TRBV25-1,.,TRBD1,CASSDRLGQGNTEAFF,TGTGCCAGCAGTGATCGCCTAGGACAGGGCAACACTGAAGCTTTCTTT
TRBJ2-3,TRBV2,.,.,CASSLGSNTDTQYF,TGTGCCAGCAGTCTGGGCTCGAACACAGATACGCAGTATTTT
TRBJ2-1,TRBV11-2,.,TRBD2,CASSPSGTSGKYNEQFF,TGTGCCAGCAGCCCCTCCGGGACTAGCGGGAAATACAATGAGCAGTTCTTC
TRBJ2-2,TRBV10-1,.,.,CASSESGRGELFF,TGCGCCAGCAGTGAGTCGGGGCGCGGGGAGCTGTTTTTT
TRBJ2-2,TRBV6-4,.,TRBD2,CASRRSGRTGELFF,TGTGCCAGCCGCCGTAGCGGGAGGACCGGGGAGCTGTTTTTT
TRBJ2-3,TRBV19,.,.,CASSSPPGALTITDTQYF,TGTGCCAGTAGTTCCCCCCCAGGGGCCCTAACGATCACAGATACGCAGTATTTT
TRBJ2-7,TRBV10-3,.,TRBD2,CAIRGLAGGEQYF,TGTGCCATCAGAGGACTAGCGGGGGGCGAGCAGTACTTC
TRBJ2-7,TRBV5-3,.,.,CARLLFDTHSYEQYF,TGTGCCAGATTGCTGTTTGACACGCACTCCTACGAGCAGTACTTC
TRBJ2-1,TRBV7-6,.,TRBD1,CASSPGGVGNEQFF,TGTGCCAGCAGCCCAGGGGGCGTCGGCAATGAGCAGTTCTTC
TRBJ1-2,TRBV30,.,TRBD1,CAWTPARGTYGYTF,TGTGCCTGGACCCCGGCCAGGGGGACTTATGGCTACACCTTC
TRBJ1-1,TRBV5-1,.,.,CASSGGTEAFF,TGCGCCAGCAGCGGAGGAACTGAAGCTTTCTTT
TRBJ2-3,TRBV6-8,once,TRBD2,CASGLAGDQADTQYF,TGTGCCAGCGGACTAGCGGGAGATCAGGCAGATACGCAGTATTTT
TRBJ2-3,TRBV4-1,.,TRBD2,CASSQESGGDTQYF,TGCGCCAGCAGCCAAGAGTCGGGGGGAGATACGCAGTATTTT
TRBJ2-7,TRBV27,.,.,CASSLSQGLYYEQYF,TGTGCCAGCAGTTTAAGCCAGGGGCTCTACTACGAGCAGTACTTC
TRBJ1-5,TRBV19,.,.,CASSLGGEYQPQHF,TGTGCCAGTAGTCTCGGGGGGGAGTATCAGCCCCAGCATTTT
TRBJ2-1,TRBV25-1,once,.,CASSALRQSDEQFF,TGTGCCAGCAGTGCCCTAAGGCAAAGCGATGAGCAGTTCTTC
TRBJ2-3,TRBV13,.,TRBD2,CASSLGLAGGLSSTDTQYF,TGTGCCAGCAGCCTCGGACTAGCGGGAGGACTCTCTAGCACAGATACGCAGTATTTT
TRBJ1-3,TRBV13,.,.,CASSLGGRSSGNTIYF,TGTGCCAGCAGCTTAGGCGGGAGAAGCTCTGGAAACACCATATATTTT
TRBJ2-2,TRBV19,few,.,CATSRGAQGVQGTGELFF,TGTGCCACCTCTCGGGGGGCCCAGGGAGTTCAGGGCACCGGGGAGCTGTTTTTT
TRBJ2-7,TRBV4-1,.,TRBD2,CASRATSGHYEQYF,TGCGCCAGCAGGGCCACTAGCGGGCACTACGAGCAGTACTTC
TRBJ2-7,TRBV4-2,.,TRBD2,CASSQDGIAGGVEQYF,TGTGCCAGCAGCCAAGACGGAATAGCGGGAGGGGTCGAGCAGTACTTC
TRBJ1-2,TRBV28,.,.,CASSPSIYGYTF,TGTGCCAGCAGTCCCTCTATTTATGGCTACACCTTC
TRBJ2-3,TRBV7-8,.,TRBD2,CASSFLAGPTDTQYF,TGTGCCAGCAGCTTCCTAGCGGGGCCCACAGATACGCAGTATTTT
TRBJ2-1,TRBV5-1,.,TRBD2,CASSFSGRAYNEQFF,TGCGCCAGCAGCTTTAGCGGGAGGGCCTACAATGAGCAGTTCTTC
TRBJ1-2,TRBV19,.,TRBD1,CASTHAGTGGYTF,TGTGCCAGTACCCACGCCGGGACAGGGGGCTACACCTTC
TRBJ2-3,TRBV7-9,.,.,CASSPGSTPDTQYF,TGTGCCAGCAGCCCGGGAAGCACCCCAGATACGCAGTATTTT
TRBJ1-5,TRBV5-5,few,.,CASSLGHRTNNQPQHF,TGTGCCAGCAGCTTGGGCCACAGGACGAACAATCAGCCCCAGCATTTT
TRBJ1-2,TRBV24-1,.,TRBD1,CATSEPGTGSLLHGYTF,TGTGCCACCAGTGAACCGGGGACAGGCTCCCTACTACATGGCTACACCTTC
TRBJ2-1,TRBV7-9,.,TRBD2,CASSRLAGLDEQFF,TGTGCCAGCAGCAGACTAGCGGGATTGGATGAGCAGTTCTTC
TRBJ1-3,TRBV6-2/TRBV6-3,.,.,CASSYPGPGNTIYF,TGTGCCAGCAGTTACCCAGGGCCAGGAAACACCATATATTTT
TRBJ1-2,TRBV5-1,.,.,CASSLQGTNYGYTF,TGCGCCAGCAGCTTGCAGGGGACTAACTATGGCTACACCTTC
TRBJ2-7,TRBV12-5,.,TRBD2,CASGLAGGKYEQYF,TGTGCTAGTGGGCTAGCGGGAGGTAAATACGAGCAGTACTTC
TRBJ1-2,TRBV18,.,TRBD1,CASSPGTGDLYGYTF,TGTGCCAGCTCACCCGGGACAGGGGATCTCTATGGCTACACCTTC
TRBJ2-3,TRBV18,.,TRBD2,CASSPMPGLAITDTQYF,TGTGCCAGCTCACCGATGCCGGGACTAGCCATCACAGATACGCAGTATTTT
TRBJ2-2,TRBV5-1,.,TRBD1,CASSPGQLNTGELFF,TGCGCCAGCAGCCCGGGACAGTTAAACACCGGGGAGCTGTTTTTT
TRBJ2-1,TRBV7-6,.,.,CASSRRVRSEQFF,TGTGCCAGCAGCAGGCGGGTAAGGAGTGAGCAGTTCTTC
TRBJ2-2,TRBV5-4,few,TRBD2,CASSFPGLGTGELFF,TGTGCCAGCAGCTTTCCGGGACTAGGCACCGGGGAGCTGTTTTTT
TRBJ2-2,TRBV7-8,.,TRBD2,CASSHPRRESNTGELFF,TGTGCCAGCAGCCACCCTAGGCGGGAGAGTAACACCGGGGAGCTGTTTTTT
TRBJ1-5,TRBV15,.,.,CATSREPVSNQPQHF,TGTGCCACCAGCAGAGAACCGGTAAGCAATCAGCCCCAGCATTTT
TRBJ1-2,TRBV6-6,.,TRBD1,CASTRRETGGNYGYTF,TGTGCCAGCACCAGAAGAGAGACAGGGGGCAACTATGGCTACACCTTC
TRBJ1-4,TRBV9,.,.,CASSVVGGTNEKLFF,TGTGCCAGCAGCGTAGTAGGGGGAACTAATGAAAAACTGTTTTTT
TRBJ2-1,TRBV5-1,once,.,CASSSGQSYNEQFF,TGCGCCAGCAGCTCCGGACAGTCCTATAATGAGCAGTTCTTC
TRBJ2-5,TRBV12-3/TRBV12-4,.,TRBD2,CASSASGGETQYF,TGTGCCAGCAGTGCTAGCGGGGGTGAGACCCAGTACTTC
TRBJ1-1,TRBV4-2,.,TRBD1,CASSQEAGQVNTEAFF,TGTGCCAGCAGCCAGGAAGCGGGACAGGTGAACACTGAAGCTTTCTTT
TRBJ2-7,TRBV6-5,.,.,CASRPRWQGEQYF,TGTGCCAGCAGGCCTCGGTGGCAGGGCGAGCAGTACTTC
TRBJ2-2,TRBV9,.,.,CASSAGLGTGELFF,TGTGCCAGCAGCGCGGGTCTCGGCACCGGGGAGCTGTTTTTT
TRBJ2-7,TRBV30,.,.,CAWSGLGRETSYEQYF,TGTGCCTGGAGTGGGCTGGGGCGGGAAACATCCTACGAGCAGTACTTC
TRBJ2-7,TRBV5-8,.,TRBD1,CASSLPLSGQVNEQYF,TGTGCCAGCAGCTTACCCCTTTCGGGACAGGTCAACGAGCAGTACTTC
TRBJ2-1,TRBV5-8,.,TRBD1,CASSPPGQGIYNEQFF,TGTGCCAGCAGCCCACCGGGACAGGGGATCTACAATGAGCAGTTCTTC
TRBJ2-1,TRBV7-6,.,.,CASSLGQRVSYNEQFF,TGTGCCAGCAGCTTAGGTCAGCGGGTGTCCTACAATGAGCAGTTCTTC
TRBJ2-3,TRBV7-9,.,TRBD1,CASSRDRAKVGTDTQYF,TGTGCCAGCAGTCGGGACAGGGCAAAGGTGGGCACAGATACGCAGTATTTT
TRBJ1-2,TRBV19,.,.,CASLSDTANYGYTF,TGTGCCAGTCTCTCGGACACTGCTAACTATGGCTACACCTTC
TRBJ2-5,TRBV2,.,TRBD2,CASSEGLTSGRAQETQYF,TGTGCCAGCAGTGAAGGGCTGACTAGCGGGAGGGCCCAAGAGACCCAGTACTTC
TRBJ2-7,TRBV2,.,.,CASSEEQGRYEQYF,TGTGCCAGCAGTGAAGAGCAGGGGCGCTACGAGCAGTACTTC
TRBJ1-5,TRBV25-1,.,.,CASSGPGEGGDQPQHF,TGTGCCAGCAGTGGCCCCGGGGAGGGGGGCGACCAGCCCCAGCATTTT
TRBJ2-5,TRBV14,.,.,CASSPSDQETQYF,TGTGCCAGCAGCCCCAGTGACCAAGAGACCCAGTACTTC
TRBJ2-7,TRBV30,once,.,CAWSLQRQVYEQYF,TGTGCCTGGAGTCTCCAACGTCAGGTCTACGAGCAGTACTTC
TRBJ2-2,TRBV19,.,.,CASSPRYSSTGELFF,TGTGCCAGTAGTCCCAGGTACAGCTCCACCGGGGAGCTGTTTTTT
TRBJ2-7,TRBV5-5,.,.,CASSLGGWGTPTTYEQYF,TGTGCCAGCAGCTTGGGAGGGTGGGGGACACCTACGACCTACGAGCAGTACTTC
TRBJ2-7,TRBV27,.,.,CASRASGNSYEQYF,TGTGCCAGCAGGGCAAGCGGAAACTCCTACGAGCAGTACTTC